This is a list of T cell receptor beta chains from one sample in a study of tumor-infiltrating lymphocytes in primary liver carcinoma. TCRdb fed the multiplex PCR reads into MiXCR, producing one record per CDR3 protein. This sample carries fewer than 350,000 distinct CDR3 sequences, approximately 65% of them seen once, and the ten largest clones take roughly 10%. Sequenced input: peripheral blood. These receptors were collected from a man in his forties or fifties with primary liver carcinoma and hepatitis B virus infection. CDR3s include the opening cysteine and the closing phenylalanine or tryptophan. The order of the fields is V gene, D gene, J gene, clone size, CDR3 DNA, CDR3 protein. A D gene is named only where the DNA matches it firmly. Rows may omit the clone size; those that give it use once, few, many or a size class.

v_call: TRBV28; d_call: NA; j_call: TRBJ1-2; clone_size: NA; cdr3_nt: TGTGTCAGCAGACGACAGGATGTCTATGGCTACACCTTC; cdr3_aa: CVSRRQDVYGYTF
v_call: TRBV11-1; d_call: NA; j_call: TRBJ2-1; clone_size: NA; cdr3_nt: TGTGCCAACAGCTTAGCCACTCCCTACAATGAGCAGTTCTTC; cdr3_aa: CANSLATPYNEQFF
v_call: TRBV12-3/TRBV12-4; d_call: NA; j_call: TRBJ1-5; clone_size: many; cdr3_nt: TGTGCCAGCAGTCTCAACAGGGAACTACAGCATTTT; cdr3_aa: CASSLNRELQHF
v_call: TRBV11-2; d_call: NA; j_call: TRBJ2-1; clone_size: NA; cdr3_nt: TGTGCCAGCGGCTTAGACGGAGGGCCATACAATGAGCGGTTCTTC; cdr3_aa: CASGLDGGPYNERFF
v_call: TRBV24-1; d_call: TRBD1; j_call: TRBJ2-1; clone_size: few; cdr3_nt: TGTGCCACTAGTGATTTGGGACAGGGTAGAAATGAGCAGTTCTTC; cdr3_aa: CATSDLGQGRNEQFF
v_call: TRBV11-2; d_call: NA; j_call: TRBJ1-1; clone_size: NA; cdr3_nt: TGTGCCAGCAGCCCCGCGAGGGCGGATCCATTGAACACTGAAGCTTTCTTT; cdr3_aa: CASSPARADPLNTEAFF
v_call: TRBV4-1; d_call: TRBD2; j_call: TRBJ2-3; clone_size: NA; cdr3_nt: TGCGCCAGCAGCCAAGTTACGGCGGGAGGAACAGATACGCAGTATTTT; cdr3_aa: CASSQVTAGGTDTQYF
v_call: TRBV29-1; d_call: NA; j_call: TRBJ2-1; clone_size: many; cdr3_nt: TGCAGCGTTCTGGTATCGTCCGGGCATGAGCAGTTCTTC; cdr3_aa: CSVLVSSGHEQFF
v_call: TRBV29-1; d_call: TRBD2; j_call: TRBJ2-7; clone_size: few; cdr3_nt: TGCAGCGTTGTTTGGACTAGCGGCTACGAGCAGTATTTC; cdr3_aa: CSVVWTSGYEQYF
v_call: TRBV5-1; d_call: TRBD2; j_call: TRBJ2-7; clone_size: NA; cdr3_nt: TGCGCCAGCAGCTTGGGACTAGCGGACTACGAGCAGTACTTC; cdr3_aa: CASSLGLADYEQYF
v_call: TRBV5-6; d_call: NA; j_call: TRBJ1-1; clone_size: NA; cdr3_nt: TGTGCCAGCAGCCGGAACAGGATCTACACTGAAGCTTTCTTT; cdr3_aa: CASSRNRIYTEAFF
v_call: TRBV29-1; d_call: NA; j_call: TRBJ2-3; clone_size: many; cdr3_nt: TGCAGCACATTGGGACTCCTGGGGCTAACTGATACGCAGTATTTT; cdr3_aa: CSTLGLLGLTDTQYF
v_call: TRBV10-3; d_call: TRBD2; j_call: TRBJ2-6; clone_size: NA; cdr3_nt: TGTGCCATCGGGGGGGGTCTTAGCTCTGGGGCCAACGTCCTGACTTTC; cdr3_aa: CAIGGGLSSGANVLTF
v_call: TRBV10-3; d_call: NA; j_call: TRBJ2-5; clone_size: many; cdr3_nt: TGTGCCATCAGTGAGTCGAGGGAGACCCAGTACTTC; cdr3_aa: CAISESRETQYF
v_call: TRBV5-4; d_call: NA; j_call: TRBJ2-1; clone_size: NA; cdr3_nt: TGTGCCAACAGCGGCCGGGGTGCCAATGAGCAGTTCTTC; cdr3_aa: CANSGRGANEQFF